This entry lists 26 T cell receptor beta chains sequenced from one sample in a study of Graves' ophthalmopathy and Graves' hyperthyroidism. RNA served as the template for amplifying TCR beta CDR3 regions. HTBI primers were used in a first-round RT-PCR, which preceded a second-round multiplex PCR. MiXCR, run by TCRdb on the multiplex PCR reads, gives a single entry per CDR3 protein. The sample contains a few hundred thousand distinct CDR3 sequences, about 18% of which appear only once. Sequencing was performed on peripheral blood. Every receptor here comes from an adult woman with stable Graves' hyperthyroidism.

The chain has TRBV19 and TRBJ1-5, with 7 bases identical to TRBD1. The J segment lost 4 bases and the V segment lost 7 bases, leaving 4 bases of the junction unmatched. CDR1 is LNHDA, CDR2 SQIVND, per germline (reference sequence). The CDR3 loop spans 13 amino acids. The CDR3 region has the DNA TGTGCCAGTATGGGGACAGAGAATCAGCCCCAGCATTTT. Encoded protein: CASMGTENQPQHF.

This clonotype was observed many times. This chain uses TRBV12-3 or TRBV12-4 with TRBJ1-2; D gene uncertain. Trimming removed 6 bases at V and 6 bases at J, with 11 bases between. The CDR3 runs 12 residues. CDR3 sequence reads: CASSPARDGYTF. The CDR3 nucleotides are TGTGCCAGCAGCCCCGCGAGGGATGGCTACACCTTC.

The table lists this clonotype with many counts. The rearrangement links TRBV6-5 to TRBJ2-7, with 8 bases that match TRBD2. The CDR3 contains 17 residues. From germline, CDR1 is MNHEY and CDR2 SVGAGI. V was clipped by 3 bases and J by 3 bases; unmatched bases: 13. Here the CDR3 reads CASSYLRGGGPLYEQYF. CDR3 in DNA: TGTGCCAGCAGTTATCTTCGGGGGGGAGGACCTCTCTACGAGCAGTACTTC.

This clonotype occurred many times. The rearrangement links TRBV12-3 or TRBV12-4 to TRBJ2-5; weak D call: TRBD1 (5 bases). The V and J ends lost 6 bases and 4 bases respectively, with 15 bases between them. The CDR3 totals 14 residues. DNA for the CDR3: TGTGCCAGCAGCCCTTTTGGGGCCGGAGAGACCCAGTACTTC. This sequence encodes CASSPFGAGETQYF.

The table lists this clonotype with many counts. This chain uses TRBV28 with TRBJ1-2, with D possibly TRBD1 on 5 matching bases. The CDR3 is 12 amino acids. CDR1 is MDHEN and CDR2 is SYDVKM in the germline V gene. Deletions cut 5 bases from V and 5 bases from J, with 9 bases between. For the CDR3, the DNA is TGTGCCAGCAGTACAAGACAGTATGGCTACACCTTC. This gives the protein CASSTRQYGYTF.

With respect to this clonotype: Sequence at one end of the junction differs from germline and may be a read error. The chain couples TRBV29-1 to TRBJ1-1; 7 bases line up with TRBD1. The CDR3 length is 13 residues. From germline, CDR1 is SQVTM and CDR2 ANQGSEA. The CDR3 nucleotides read TGCAGCGTGACAGGGCGAATGAACACTGAAGCTTGCTTT. It yields the protein CSVTGRMNTEACF.

This clonotype appeared many times. The chain links TRBV10-3 to TRBJ2-7; D is perhaps TRBD2 (5 bases). Germline loops: CDR1 ENHRY, CDR2 SYGVKD. The CDR3 is made up of 17 amino acids. V lost 0 bases, J lost 3 bases, and 18 bases lay in between. This CDR3 is CAISESMSGLQNYEQYF. The CDR3 nucleotides read TGTGCCATCAGTGAGTCGATGTCGGGGTTACAGAACTACGAGCAGTACTTC.

This clonotype has just a few counts. The gene calls are TRBV11-2 and TRBJ2-1; D is possibly TRBD1 or TRBD2 (5 bases each). Trimming removed 5 bases from V and 9 bases from J, with 11 bases in between. The germline CDR1 and CDR2 sequences are SGHAT and FQNNGV. This CDR3 region has 12 residues. The CDR3 nucleotides are TGTGCCAGCAGCCGGCTGGGGACTGAGCAGTTCTTC. Residues: CASSRLGTEQFF.

This clonotype has at least ten counts. The CDR3, as DNA: TGTGCCAGCAGTTATGGAGGATCTGGGGCCAACGTCCTGACTTTC. This encodes CASSYGGSGANVLTF. The chain employs TRBV6-2 or TRBV6-3 and TRBJ2-6; the D gene is possibly TRBD2 (5 bases). Germline V gives CDR1 MNHEY, CDR2 SVGEGT. The CDR3 consists of 15 residues. V lost 3 bases to trimming and J lost 1 base, with 7 bases between them.

This clonotype was observed at least ten times. This chain's CDR3 is CSAALGQGSWETQYF. In DNA, the CDR3 is TGCAGTGCTGCCCTTGGACAGGGATCATGGGAGACCCAGTACTTC. The chain has TRBV20-1 and TRBJ2-5; 8 bases align to TRBD1. Germline CDR1 is DFQATT and CDR2 is SNEGSKA (reference sequence). J gave up 5 bases and V 5 bases, and 13 bases lay outside the gene matches. The CDR3 is 15 amino acids.

This sequence joins TRBV12-3 or TRBV12-4 and TRBJ1-2; TRBD1 agrees at 7 bases. Losses at the gene ends were 5 bases for V and 1 base for J; bases not matched to a gene: 10. The CDR3 is 16 residues long. The CDR3, as DNA: TGTGCCAGCAGTACCAACCGCGACAGGGTTAACTATGGCTACACCTTC. Its protein is CASSTNRDRVNYGYTF.

The sample holds a few counts of this clonotype. The CDR3 region has the DNA TGCGCCAGCAGCCAAGACCTGGGCAATCAGCCCCAGCATTTT. This codes for CASSQDLGNQPQHF. The chain joins TRBV4-3 to TRBJ1-5, with D hard to call. The CDR3 consists of 14 residues. Germline V CDR1 and CDR2: LGHNA, YSLEER. Between the trimmed V and J ends, which lost 0 bases and 2 bases, there was a span of 5 bases.

This chain joins TRBV18 and TRBJ2-6; no reliable D call. This CDR3 is built from 14 residues. The V gene lost 7 bases and the J gene lost 0 bases, with 7 bases spanning the gap. The germline CDR1 and CDR2 sequences are KGHSH and LQKENI. CDR3 bases: TGTGCCAGCTGCGATGACTCTGGGGCCAACGTCCTGACTTTC. As protein: CASCDDSGANVLTF.

The sample holds many counts of this clonotype. The chain links TRBV29-1 to TRBJ2-7; D call uncertain. Trimming left V 4 bases short and J 3 bases short, with 7 bases between. The germline gives CDR1 SQVTM, CDR2 ANQGSEA. The CDR3 is 11 amino acids. Here the CDR3 reads CSVGAVYEQYF. CDR3 bases: TGCAGCGTTGGGGCAGTCTACGAGCAGTACTTC.

This clonotype occurred many times. The V call is TRBV6-5, the J call TRBJ2-5; D possibly corresponds to TRBD1 (5 bases). V was pared by 4 bases and J by 5 bases, with 17 bases between. The CDR3 runs 15 residues. From germline, CDR1 is MNHEY and CDR2 SVGAGI. The CDR3 DNA is TGTGCCAGCAGTTCCCCGGCAGGGATGGGTGAGACCCAGTACTTC. It specifies CASSSPAGMGETQYF.

The chain joins TRBV5-1 to TRBJ1-2; no firm D call. Trimming removed 4 bases at V and 5 bases at J, with 9 bases between. Per the germline V gene, CDR1 is SGHRS and CDR2 is YFSETQ. There are 12 residues in the CDR3. DNA of the CDR3: TGCGCCAGCAGCCACGATGTATATGGCTACACCTTC. This codes for CASSHDVYGYTF.

This clonotype was found many times. The chain couples TRBV20-1 to TRBJ2-5; weak D call: TRBD1 (6 bases). Trimming left V 4 bases short and J 2 bases short, with 11 bases between. CDR1 is DFQATT and CDR2 is SNEGSKA in the germline V gene (reference sequence). The CDR3 covers 13 residues. This CDR3 is CSANRAEQETQYF. DNA of the CDR3: TGCAGTGCTAACAGGGCGGAACAAGAGACCCAGTACTTC.

The CDR3 loop is CASSEWGSDITDGYTF. The CDR3, as DNA: TGTGCCAGCAGTGAATGGGGCAGCGATATTACTGATGGCTACACCTTC. The chain combines TRBV6-1 with TRBJ1-2; possible D gene TRBD1, 5 bases. Trimming shortened V by 2 bases and J by 6 bases, and 19 bases separated the two germline ends. The CDR3 sequence is 16 residues long. Germline CDR1 MNHNS, CDR2 SASEGT.

This clonotype was observed at least ten times. V gene TRBV6-2 or TRBV6-3 combines with J gene TRBJ2-5; D is undetermined. CDR3 length equals 12 residues. Germline V CDR1 and CDR2: MNHEY, SVGEGT. The ends were cut back, 2 bases at V and 5 bases at J, with 6 bases in the middle. The chain's CDR3 is CASSYVMETQYF. The DNA for the CDR3 is TGTGCCAGCAGTTACGTAATGGAGACCCAGTACTTC.

This clonotype was detected only a few times. The CDR3 DNA follows: TGCGCCAGCAGCCGTGACCGATCCGGGACTGACTCCTACGAGCAGTACTTC. Amino acids: CASSRDRSGTDSYEQYF. The chain combines TRBV4-3 with TRBJ2-7; perhaps TRBD2 as D (6 bases). CDR1 LGHNA and CDR2 YSLEER come from the germline V gene. Trimming pared 4 bases from V and 0 bases from J, leaving 19 bases between. The CDR3 has 17 residues.

This clonotype was found many times. This rearrangement joins TRBV4-3 to TRBJ2-5; TRBD1 might be the D (6 bases). CDR1 and CDR2 from the germline V gene are LGHNA and YSLEER. The CDR3 has 16 residues. Trimming cost V 1 base and J 2 bases, with 14 bases left between them. The CDR3 DNA is TGCGCCAGCAGCCAAGGTTGGGCAGGGGCGCAAGAGACCCAGTACTTC. Translating gives CASSQGWAGAQETQYF.

Concerning this clonotype itself: At one of its ends the junction is not consistent with the germline gene, which may arise from a read error. This chain uses TRBV18 with TRBJ2-7, with 7 bases fitting TRBD1. This CDR3 has 15 residues. Germline values: CDR1 KGHSH, CDR2 LQKENI. The CDR3 coding sequence is TGTGCCAGCTCACCACCTGGGGTCAGGGGGTACGATCAGTACTTC. It yields the protein CASSPPGVRGYDQYF.

This clonotype was detected many times. The chain uses TRBV11-2 and TRBJ1-1; D is unresolved. The CDR3 runs to 13 residues. The V gene lost 8 bases and the J gene lost 0 bases, with 10 bases spanning the gap. Per germline, CDR1 SGHAT and CDR2 FQNNGV. CDR3 DNA: TGTGCCAGCTTGCGCAACTTGAACACTGAAGCTTTCTTT. Encoded protein: CASLRNLNTEAFF.

There are a few counts of this clonotype. The rearrangement joins TRBV2 to TRBJ2-7; D is unresolved. Per germline, CDR1 SNHLY and CDR2 FYNNEI. This CDR3 is 16 amino acids long. Trimming stripped 1 base from V and 0 bases from J, with 13 bases between. CDR3 region: CASSEGWGILSYEQYF. The CDR3 DNA is TGTGCCAGCAGTGAAGGTTGGGGAATTCTCTCCTACGAGCAGTACTTC. Full variable domain (missing parts from reference TRBV2 and TRBJ2-7): EPEVTQTPSHQVTQMGQEVILRCVPISNHLYFYWYRQILGQKVEFLVSFYNNEISEKSEIFDDQFSVERPDGSNFTLKIRSTKLEDSAMYFCASSEGWGILSYEQYFGPGTRLTVT.

This clonotype has only a few counts. The chain recombines TRBV5-5 with TRBJ2-7; tentative D call: TRBD2 (5 bases). This CDR3 comprises 15 residues. Germline loops: CDR1 SGHKS, CDR2 YYEKEE (reference sequence). Trimming stripped 2 bases from V and 2 bases from J, with 14 bases between. CDR3 sequence: CASSFGSRVAYEQYF. Here the CDR3 DNA reads TGTGCCAGCAGCTTTGGGAGTCGGGTCGCCTACGAGCAGTACTTC.

This clonotype was counted at least ten times. The chain joins TRBV28 to TRBJ1-2, with 7 bases that match TRBD1. This CDR3 has 14 residues. Germline-derived CDR1 and CDR2 are MDHEN and SYDVKM. Unmatched junction bases numbered 5, after V lost 6 bases and J lost 1 base. The CDR3 loop is CASSPGTVNYGYTF. In nucleotides, the CDR3 is TGTGCCAGCAGCCCAGGGACAGTTAACTATGGCTACACCTTC.